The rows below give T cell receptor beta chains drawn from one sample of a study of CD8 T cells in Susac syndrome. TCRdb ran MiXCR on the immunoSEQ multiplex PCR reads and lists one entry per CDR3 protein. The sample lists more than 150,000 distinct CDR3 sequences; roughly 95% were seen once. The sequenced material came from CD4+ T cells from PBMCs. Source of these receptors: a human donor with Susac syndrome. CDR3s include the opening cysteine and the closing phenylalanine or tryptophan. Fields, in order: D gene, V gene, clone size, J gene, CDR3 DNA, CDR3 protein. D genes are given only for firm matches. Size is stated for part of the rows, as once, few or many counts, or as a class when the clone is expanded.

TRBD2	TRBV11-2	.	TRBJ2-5	TGTGCCAGCAGCTTTGGGGAGGGAGAGACCCAGTACTTC	CASSFGEGETQYF
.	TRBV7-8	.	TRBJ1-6	TGTGCCAGCAGCGCGCGGGGCGGGGGGGTCTCCTATAATTCACCCCTCCACTTT	CASSARGGGVSYNSPLHF
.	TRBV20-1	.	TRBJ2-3	TGCAGTGCTCCCGAGGGTCGAGGGGTCACAGATACGCAGTATTTT	CSAPEGRGVTDTQYF
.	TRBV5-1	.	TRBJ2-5	TGCGCCAGCAGCCCCTGGGGGTTGGACCAAGAGACCCAGTACTTC	CASSPWGLDQETQYF
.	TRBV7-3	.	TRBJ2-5	TGTGCCAGCAGCCCAGGACGTGTGGGGGGCGGAGGGGAGACCCAGTACTTC	CASSPGRVGGGGETQYF
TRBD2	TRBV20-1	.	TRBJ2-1	TGCAGTGCGAATAGCGGGGGTCCTATCGATGAGCAGTTCTTC	CSANSGGPIDEQFF
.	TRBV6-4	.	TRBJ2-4	TGTGCCAGCAGTGACTCGATTGACAGCAACATTCAGTACTTC	CASSDSIDSNIQYF
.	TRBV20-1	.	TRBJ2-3	TGCAGTGCCCCCCGTTCTTGGCCACCGTATTTT	CSAPRSWPPYF
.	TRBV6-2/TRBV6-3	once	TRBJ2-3	TGTGCCAGCGGGAACTCAGATACGCAGTATTTT	CASGNSDTQYF
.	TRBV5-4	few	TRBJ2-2	TGTGCCAGCAGCCTCGCCAACACCGGGGAGCTGTTTTTT	CASSLANTGELFF
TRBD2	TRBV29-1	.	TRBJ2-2	TGCAGCGTTGCGGAGCGGGGTGGGAACACCGGGGAGCTGTTTTTT	CSVAERGGNTGELFF
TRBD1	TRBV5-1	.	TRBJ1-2	TGCGCCAGCAGCTTGGCCGACAGGGGGCAAGGCTACACCTTC	CASSLADRGQGYTF
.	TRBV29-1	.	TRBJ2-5	TGCAGCGCGACCAAGTTTGGGGAGACCCAGTACTTC	CSATKFGETQYF
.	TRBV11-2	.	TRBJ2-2	TGTGCCAGCAGCTCGCCACAGGGTTACGGGGAGCTGTTTTTT	CASSSPQGYGELFF
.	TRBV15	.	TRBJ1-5	TGTGCCACCAGCAGAGATCAGGGACAGCCCCAGCATTTT	CATSRDQGQPQHF